This paragraph reports one T cell receptor beta chain. These data belong to a study of blood T cell repertoires in COVID-19. In the study overall: PBMCs, B-cell-depleted T cells, or T cells were the source of the cDNA or gDNA that made up the material.

Per the study methods: Using reference gene primer amplification, nucleated cell counts were estimated. The assay was immunoSEQ multiplex PCR, and TCRdb's table has in-frame clones only and misses some. V, J and clone size are taken as reported in that table, and D and trimming were inferred from the DNA itself. Among about 310,000 clones, roughly 89% were seen once, and the ten largest hold approximately 0.98%. The V gene end was trimmed by 5 bases and the J gene end by 4 bases; junction bases not matched to a gene: 7. This CDR3 has 14 residues. CDR1 is KGHSH, CDR2 LQKENI, per germline. The J gene is TRBJ2-5, the V gene TRBV18; 7 nucleotides line up with TRBD1. The sequence derives from a woman between 40 and 55 years old with COVID-19, enrolled during active disease. Source material: peripheral blood. CDR3 nucleotides: TGTGCCAGCTCAACTAGGACAGGAGCAGAGACCCAGTACTTC. The encoded protein is CASSTRTGAETQYF.